This is a list of T cell receptor beta chains from one sample in a study of cytomegalovirus exposure and HLA in healthy donors. The repertoire was sequenced with immunoSEQ multiplex PCR; TCRdb's copy has only in-frame clones and lacks some. This repertoire shows fewer than 90,000 clones, 60% to 80% found once; its top ten account for 6%. What was sequenced was PBMCs. All receptors derive from a female donor in good health and CMV-seronegative. The CDR3 runs from the conserved cysteine through the conserved F or W. Fields, in order: J gene, CDR3 length, D gene, V gene, clone size, CDR3 protein, CDR3 DNA. D genes are given only for firm matches. Rows give clone size only sometimes, using once, few, many, or a class for an expanded clone.

TRBJ2-5,16,TRBD2,TRBV2,.,CASSEEGLAGWETQYF,TGTGCCAGCAGTGAAGAGGGACTAGCGGGGTGGGAGACCCAGTACTTC
TRBJ1-3,15,.,TRBV7-9,.,CASSSLGGSGNTIYF,TGTGCCAGCAGCTCCCTGGGGGGCTCTGGAAACACCATATATTTT
TRBJ2-7,18,TRBD2,TRBV11-2,.,CASSLDAPGLAGFGEQYF,TGTGCCAGCAGCTTAGATGCTCCGGGACTAGCGGGGTTTGGCGAGCAGTACTTC
TRBJ1-1,13,TRBD1,TRBV27,few,CASSLTGGTEAFF,TGTGCCAGCAGTTTAACAGGGGGGACTGAAGCTTTCTTT
TRBJ2-3,17,TRBD2,TRBV10-3,.,CDISAATSGPSTDTQYF,TGTGACATCAGTGCGGCGACTAGCGGCCCTAGCACAGATACGCAGTATTTT
TRBJ1-2,14,TRBD1,TRBV6-5,.,CASSETQGADGYTF,TGTGCCAGCAGCGAAACGCAGGGGGCCGATGGCTACACCTTC
TRBJ1-2,15,.,TRBV7-2,.,CASSLRPQGRDGYTF,TGTGCCAGCAGCTTAAGGCCCCAGGGAAGGGATGGCTACACCTTC
TRBJ2-7,14,TRBD2,TRBV19,.,CASRKTSGRDEQYF,TGTGCCAGTAGGAAGACTAGCGGGAGGGACGAGCAGTACTTC
TRBJ2-7,14,.,TRBV27,few,CASSIRDSFYEQYF,TGTGCCAGCAGTATACGGGACTCCTTCTACGAGCAGTACTTC
TRBJ2-2,16,.,TRBV19,.,CASSIGGAWNTGELFF,TGTGCCAGTAGTATTGGGGGGGCTTGGAACACCGGGGAGCTGTTTTTT
TRBJ2-3,15,.,TRBV15,.,CATSREGPRADTQYF,TGTGCCACCAGCAGAGAAGGCCCCAGGGCAGATACGCAGTATTTT
TRBJ2-1,14,TRBD2,TRBV29-1,.,CSVKYRTSGNEQFF,TGCAGCGTTAAGTACCGAACTAGCGGCAATGAGCAGTTCTTC
TRBJ1-2,17,TRBD1,TRBV5-1,.,CASSLGQGATHNYGYTF,TGCGCCAGCAGCTTGGGCCAGGGGGCGACCCACAACTATGGCTACACCTTC
TRBJ2-5,15,TRBD1,TRBV27,.,CASSRSWTGLETQYF,TGTGCCAGCAGTCGCAGCTGGACAGGGCTAGAGACCCAGTACTTC
TRBJ2-7,14,.,TRBV2,.,CASSVWTASYEQYF,TGTGCCAGCAGTGTTTGGACTGCATCTTACGAGCAGTACTTC
TRBJ2-5,16,.,TRBV6-9,.,CASSCKWERSEETQYF,TGTGCCAGCAGTTGTAAGTGGGAGCGCAGTGAAGAGACCCAGTACTTC
TRBJ1-1,14,.,TRBV7-9,few,CASSPGGRNTEAFF,TGTGCCAGCAGCCCGGGTGGGAGGAACACTGAAGCTTTCTTT
TRBJ2-3,17,TRBD2,TRBV14,.,CASSTRTSGKSTDTQYF,TGTGCCAGCAGCACCCGGACTAGCGGAAAAAGCACAGATACGCAGTATTTT
TRBJ2-7,16,.,TRBV5-6,.,CASSLLVGSYAYEQYF,TGTGCCAGCAGCTTGTTAGTCGGGTCCTATGCCTACGAGCAGTACTTC
TRBJ2-5,13,TRBD1,TRBV5-1,once,CASSLQGRETQYF,TGCGCCAGCAGCTTACAGGGGAGAGAGACCCAGTACTTC
TRBJ1-4,13,.,TRBV28,few,CASSTGSNEKLFF,TGTGCCAGCAGCACAGGGAGTAATGAAAAACTGTTTTTT
TRBJ2-7,15,TRBD1,TRBV28,once,CASSLRAAGGYEQYF,TGTGCCAGCAGCCTCAGAGCAGCAGGGGGCTACGAGCAGTACTTC
TRBJ2-7,16,TRBD2,TRBV7-9,.,CASSLGGGRPSYEQYF,TGTGCCAGCAGCTTAGGTGGCGGGAGGCCCTCCTACGAGCAGTACTTC
TRBJ2-7,15,TRBD1,TRBV5-8,.,CASSLGTGGMYEQYF,TGTGCCAGCAGCCTTGGGACAGGGGGCATGTACGAGCAGTACTTC
TRBJ2-7,13,TRBD1,TRBV28,once,CASSDRGIYEQYF,TGTGCCAGCAGCGACAGGGGGATCTACGAGCAGTACTTC
TRBJ2-1,14,TRBD1,TRBV27,.,CASRPGTGNNEQFF,TGTGCCAGCAGGCCCGGGACAGGGAACAATGAGCAGTTCTTC
TRBJ1-1,13,.,TRBV6-5,.,CASSPQGTTEAFF,TGTGCCAGCAGTCCACAGGGTACGACTGAAGCTTTCTTT
TRBJ1-2,12,TRBD1,TRBV30,.,CAWSETGIGYTF,TGTGCCTGGAGTGAGACAGGGATCGGCTACACCTTC
TRBJ1-5,16,TRBD1,TRBV7-2,.,CASSYGQGNSNQPQHF,TGTGCCAGCAGCTACGGACAGGGGAATAGCAATCAGCCCCAGCATTTT
TRBJ2-7,14,TRBD1,TRBV6-1,.,CASSVTGETYEQYF,TGTGCCAGCAGTGTTACAGGGGAGACCTACGAGCAGTACTTC
TRBJ1-2,12,.,TRBV7-2,.,CASSLTGHGYTF,TGTGCCAGCAGCCTAACAGGGCATGGCTACACCTTC